The 15 T cell receptor beta chains reported below all come from one sample, sequenced in a study of blood T cell repertoires in COVID-19. The protocol was immunoSEQ multiplex PCR, while the TCRdb copy is restricted to in-frame clones and leaves out a portion. The sample lists 150,000 to 200,000 clones, more than 75% occurring once. Sample: PBMCs or T cells enriched from blood (not recorded which). The receptors stem from a middle-aged man who had recovered from COVID-19.

The chain uses TRBV4-2 and TRBJ2-1; tentative D call: TRBD2 (5 bases). The germline CDR1 and CDR2 sequences are LGHNA and YNFKEQ. The V gene lost 0 bases and the J gene lost 9 bases, with 21 bases spanning the gap. The CDR3 contains 17 residues. The CDR3 is CASSQEGGLLTFGEQFF. The CDR3 DNA reads TGTGCCAGCAGCCAAGAAGGAGGACTCCTAACCTTCGGTGAGCAGTTCTTC.

The rearrangement joins TRBV27 to TRBJ2-3; 16 bases agree with TRBD2. The length of the CDR3 is 17 residues. The junction had 4 bases not matched to a gene; V was cut back by 6 bases and J by 1 base. CDR1 MNHEY and CDR2 SMNVEV come from the germline V gene (reference sequence). The CDR3 coding sequence is TGTGCCAGCAGCGGGACTAGCGGGGGGGCCGGCACAGATACGCAGTATTTT. It translates to CASSGTSGGAGTDTQYF.

This clone was picked up many times. At the DNA level, this CDR3 is encoded by other sequences in the same sample as well. For the CDR3, the DNA is TGTGCCAGTAGTATCACGCAGGGTTCTGGCTACACCTTC. Translation: CASSITQGSGYTF. The chain joins TRBV19 to TRBJ1-2, with D tentatively TRBD1 (5 bases). Germline lookup yields CDR1 LNHDA and CDR2 SQIVND (reference sequence). V lost 3 bases and J lost 7, with 12 bases in between. CDR3 size: 13 residues.

The gene calls are TRBV30 and TRBJ2-1; TRBD1 might be the D (6 bases). The V and J ends lost 6 bases and 0 bases respectively, with 9 bases between them. The CDR3 is 13 amino acids. From germline, CDR1 is GTSNPN and CDR2 SVGIG (reference sequence). This CDR3 reads CACTGSSYNEQFF. CDR3 nucleotide sequence: TGTGCCTGTACAGGGAGCTCCTACAATGAGCAGTTCTTC.

The V gene is TRBV10-2, the J gene TRBJ1-6; TRBD1 matches at 7 bases. This CDR3 has 16 amino acids. The V segment lost 0 bases and the J segment 8 bases; nucleotides outside the gene matches: 7. From germline, CDR1 is WSHSY and CDR2 SAAADI. The CDR3 DNA reads as TGCGCCAGCAGTGAGTCTAGGGGGCGATGGGATTCACCCCTCCACTTT. It specifies CASSESRGRWDSPLHF.

V is TRBV5-1 and J is TRBJ1-1; D is uncertain. This CDR3 has 15 amino acids. Germline CDR1 reads SGHRS; CDR2 reads YFSETQ. V was cut by 4 bases and J by 2 bases, with 15 bases left in between. Written as DNA, the CDR3 is TGCGCCAGCAGCCCGGATGGGCAGATAAACACTGAAGCTTTCTTT. Protein sequence: CASSPDGQINTEAFF.

CDR3 nucleotides: TGTGCCAGCGTCGGACAGATGAACACTGAAGCTTTCTTT. This codes for CASVGQMNTEAFF. V is TRBV6-5 and J is TRBJ1-1; D might be TRBD1 (6 bases). The CDR3 is 13 residues long. In germline, CDR1 is MNHEY, CDR2 SVGAGI. Trimming took off 8 bases at V and 0 bases at J, with 10 bases between the two ends.

The chain combines TRBV6-5 with TRBJ1-2; no clear D. The germline V and J ends were trimmed by 7 bases and 0 bases, with 12 bases remaining between them. CDR1 and CDR2 (germline): MNHEY, SVGAGI. The CDR3 extends over 14 amino acids. The CDR3 loop reads CASMARNPNYGYTF. In nucleotides, the CDR3 is TGTGCCAGCATGGCACGAAACCCTAACTATGGCTACACCTTC.

This clone was seen only once. This sequence joins TRBV7-3 and TRBJ1-3; D possibly corresponds to TRBD1 (5 bases). V was clipped by 5 bases and J by 3 bases, with 11 bases between them. The CDR3 is 14 amino acids. Germline V gene lookup returns CDR1 SGHTA and CDR2 FQGTGA. Here the CDR3 reads CASSPGTNGNTIYF. Written as DNA, the CDR3 is TGTGCCAGCAGCCCCGGGACTAATGGAAACACCATATATTTT.

This sequence joins TRBV2 and TRBJ2-7, with D maybe TRBD2 (6 bases). The V gene's germline CDR1 is SNHLY and CDR2 FYNNEI. Trimming removed 8 bases at V and 0 bases at J, with 14 bases between. The CDR3 loop spans 14 amino acids. The CDR3 here is CASAARDFSYEQYV. CDR3 sequence (DNA): TGTGCCAGCGCCGCTCGGGACTTCTCCTACGAGCAGTACGTC.

V usage is TRBV3-1 (or the pseudogene TRBV3-2) and J usage is TRBJ1-1; a possible D gene is TRBD1 (5 bases). Trimming removed 0 bases from V and 0 bases from J, with 17 bases in between. This CDR3 has 18 residues. Germline CDR1 is LGHDT and CDR2 is YNNKEL (reference sequence). The CDR3 region is CASSQDVGGGTVNTEAFF. The CDR3 nucleotides are TGTGCCAGCAGCCAAGATGTGGGAGGTGGGACGGTGAACACTGAAGCTTTCTTT.

The chain carries TRBV5-6 and TRBJ1-1; 11 bases agree with TRBD1. Germline CDR1 is SGHDT and CDR2 is YYEEEE. The CDR3 runs to 13 residues. V dropped 5 bases and J dropped 7; count of bases not matched to a gene: 4. CDR3 amino acids: CASSRDRGVEAFF. In nucleotides, the CDR3 is TGTGCCAGCAGTCGGGACAGGGGGGTTGAAGCTTTCTTT.

As DNA, the CDR3 is TGTGCCAGCAGCCCCACAGATACGGGGACTGGAAACACCATATATTTT. Translated: CASSPTDTGTGNTIYF. The chain employs TRBV4-2 and TRBJ1-3, with D unresolved. V was trimmed by 4 bases and J by 2 bases, leaving 15 bases between them. The CDR3 is 16 residues long. Looked up from germline, CDR1 is LGHNA and CDR2 is YNFKEQ.

CDR3 sequence (DNA): TGTGCCAGCAGCCTTTCTGGGGGACTCGGGGGGGGGACCCGAGAGACCCAGTACTTC. Amino acid sequence: CASSLSGGLGGGTRETQYF. This chain links TRBV11-2 with TRBJ2-5; 8 bases line up with TRBD2. From germline, CDR1 is SGHAT and CDR2 FQNNGV. CDR3 length: 19 amino acids. V shed 5 bases, J shed 4 bases, and the junction held 21 bases outside the gene matches.

The chain couples TRBV2 to TRBJ2-5; 8 bases map to TRBD1. The CDR3 runs 13 residues. V shed 6 bases, J shed 2 bases, and the junction held 2 bases outside the gene matches. Germline assignment: CDR1 SNHLY and CDR2 FYNNEI. The CDR3: CASRGTGQETQYF. CDR3 bases: TGTGCCAGCAGAGGGACAGGTCAAGAGACCCAGTACTTC. Complete variable domain (other parts from reference TRBV2 and TRBJ2-5): EPEVTQTPSHQVTQMGQEVILRCVPISNHLYFYWYRQILGQKVEFLVSFYNNEISEKSEIFDDQFSVERPDGSNFTLKIRSTKLEDSAMYFCASRGTGQETQYFGPGTRLLVL.